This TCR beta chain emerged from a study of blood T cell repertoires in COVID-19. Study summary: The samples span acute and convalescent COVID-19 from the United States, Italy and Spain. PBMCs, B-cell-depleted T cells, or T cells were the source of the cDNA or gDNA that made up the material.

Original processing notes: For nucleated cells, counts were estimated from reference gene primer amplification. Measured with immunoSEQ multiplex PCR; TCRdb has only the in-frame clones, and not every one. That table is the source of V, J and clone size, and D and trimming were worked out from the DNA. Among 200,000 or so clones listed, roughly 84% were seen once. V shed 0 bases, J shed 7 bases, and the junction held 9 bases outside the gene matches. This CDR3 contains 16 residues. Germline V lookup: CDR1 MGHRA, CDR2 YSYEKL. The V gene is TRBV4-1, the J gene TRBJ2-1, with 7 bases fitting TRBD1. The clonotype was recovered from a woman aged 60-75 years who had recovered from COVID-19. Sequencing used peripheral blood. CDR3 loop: CASSQETGKRSNEQFF. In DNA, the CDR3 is TGCGCCAGCAGCCAAGAGACAGGGAAGCGTTCGAATGAGCAGTTCTTC.